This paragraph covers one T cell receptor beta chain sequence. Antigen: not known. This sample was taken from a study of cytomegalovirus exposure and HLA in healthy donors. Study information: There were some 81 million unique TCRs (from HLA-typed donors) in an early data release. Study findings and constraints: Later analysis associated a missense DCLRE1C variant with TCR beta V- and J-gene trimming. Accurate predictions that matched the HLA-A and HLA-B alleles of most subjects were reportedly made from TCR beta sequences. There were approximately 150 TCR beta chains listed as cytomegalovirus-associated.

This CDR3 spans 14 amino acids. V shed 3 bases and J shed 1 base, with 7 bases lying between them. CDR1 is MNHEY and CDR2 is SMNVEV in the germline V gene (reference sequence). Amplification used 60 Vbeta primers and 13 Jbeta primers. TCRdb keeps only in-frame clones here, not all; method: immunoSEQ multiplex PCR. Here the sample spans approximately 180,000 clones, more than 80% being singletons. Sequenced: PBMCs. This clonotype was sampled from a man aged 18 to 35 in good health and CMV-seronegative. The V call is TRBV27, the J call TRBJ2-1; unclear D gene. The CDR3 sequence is CASSLESSYNEQFF. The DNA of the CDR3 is TGTGCCAGCAGTTTGGAGTCGTCCTACAATGAGCAGTTCTTC.